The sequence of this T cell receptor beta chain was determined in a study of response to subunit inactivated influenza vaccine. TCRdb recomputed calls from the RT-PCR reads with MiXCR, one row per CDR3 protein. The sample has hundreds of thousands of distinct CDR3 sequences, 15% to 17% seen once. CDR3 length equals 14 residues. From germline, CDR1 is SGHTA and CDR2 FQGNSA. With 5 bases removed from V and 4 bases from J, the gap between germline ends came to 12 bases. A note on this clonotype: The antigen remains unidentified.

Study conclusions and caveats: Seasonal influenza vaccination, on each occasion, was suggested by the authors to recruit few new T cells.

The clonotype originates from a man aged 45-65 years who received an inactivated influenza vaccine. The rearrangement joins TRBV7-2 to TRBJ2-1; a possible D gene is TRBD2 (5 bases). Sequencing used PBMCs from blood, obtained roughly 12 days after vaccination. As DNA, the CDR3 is TGTGCCAGCAGCCCCTATGGACTTTACAATGAGCAGTTCTTC. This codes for CASSPYGLYNEQFF.